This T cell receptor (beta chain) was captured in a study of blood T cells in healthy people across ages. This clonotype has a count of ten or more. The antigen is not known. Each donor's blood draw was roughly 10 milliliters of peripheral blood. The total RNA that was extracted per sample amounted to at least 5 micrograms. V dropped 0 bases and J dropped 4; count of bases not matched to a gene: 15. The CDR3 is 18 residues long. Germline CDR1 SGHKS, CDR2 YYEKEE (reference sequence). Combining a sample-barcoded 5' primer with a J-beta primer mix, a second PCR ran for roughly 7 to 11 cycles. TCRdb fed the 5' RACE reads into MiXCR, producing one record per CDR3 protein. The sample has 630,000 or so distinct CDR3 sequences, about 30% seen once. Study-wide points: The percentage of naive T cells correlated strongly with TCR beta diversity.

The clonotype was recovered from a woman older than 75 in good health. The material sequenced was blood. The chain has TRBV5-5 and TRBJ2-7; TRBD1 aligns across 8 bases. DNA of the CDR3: TGTGCCAGCAGCTTGGGGCGGACTTTAACAGGGGGAACGTACGAGCAGTACTTC. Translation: CASSLGRTLTGGTYEQYF.